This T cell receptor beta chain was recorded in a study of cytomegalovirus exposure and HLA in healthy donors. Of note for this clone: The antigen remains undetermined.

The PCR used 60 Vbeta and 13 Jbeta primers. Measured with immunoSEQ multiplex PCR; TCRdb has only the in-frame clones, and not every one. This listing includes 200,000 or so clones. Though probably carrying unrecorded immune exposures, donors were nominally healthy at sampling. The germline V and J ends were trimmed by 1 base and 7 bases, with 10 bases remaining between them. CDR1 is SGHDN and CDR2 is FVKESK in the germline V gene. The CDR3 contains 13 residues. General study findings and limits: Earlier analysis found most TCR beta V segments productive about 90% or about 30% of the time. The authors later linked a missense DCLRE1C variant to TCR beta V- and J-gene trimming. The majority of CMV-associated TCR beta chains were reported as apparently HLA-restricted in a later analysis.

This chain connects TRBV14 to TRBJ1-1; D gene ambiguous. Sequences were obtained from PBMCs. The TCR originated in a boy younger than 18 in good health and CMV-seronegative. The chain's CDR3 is CASSQGVRGEAFF. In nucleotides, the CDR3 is TGTGCCAGCAGCCAAGGGGTGCGGGGTGAAGCTTTCTTT.